The 15 T cell receptor beta chains below were found in one sample sequenced in a study of OX40 agonist ivuxolimab in advanced cancers. Generated by immunoSEQ multiplex PCR, the TCRdb table keeps only in-frame clones and is missing some. The sample holds 68,000 or so clones, 91% seen once. The sequenced sample was CD4+ or CD8+ T cells sorted from blood, obtained in a trial of the OX40 agonist ivuxolimab. The receptors derive from an adult with an advanced solid tumor such as melanoma, head and neck, liver or kidney cancer.

The V and J genes are TRBV9 and TRBJ2-3; no firm D call. Deletions cut 0 bases from V and 2 bases from J, with 7 bases between. This CDR3 region has 14 residues. CDR1 is SGDLS, CDR2 YYNGEE, per germline. CDR3 sequence: CASSVARDTDTQYF. The DNA of the CDR3 is TGTGCCAGCAGCGTAGCTAGGGACACAGATACGCAGTATTTT.

The V gene is TRBV9, the J gene TRBJ2-1; tentative D call: TRBD1 (6 bases). Germline CDR1 is SGDLS and CDR2 is YYNGEE. The V gene lost 5 bases and the J gene lost 2 bases, with 11 bases spanning the gap. The length of the CDR3 is 14 residues. For the CDR3, the DNA is TGTGCCAGCAGTAGGGGGACACCCTACAATGAGCAGTTCTTC. Its translation is CASSRGTPYNEQFF.

The CDR3 nucleotides are TGTGCCAGCAGCCTGGACCTCGGAGCATTGAACACTGAAGCTTTCTTT. As protein: CASSLDLGALNTEAFF. The chain has TRBV7-9 and TRBJ1-1, with D hard to call. The V gene's germline CDR1 is SEHNR and CDR2 FQNEAQ (reference sequence). The CDR3 is 16 residues long. V lost 5 bases to trimming and J lost 0 bases, with 16 bases between them.

The V call is TRBV11-3, the J call TRBJ2-7, with 11 bases matching TRBD2. There are 15 residues in the CDR3. Germline V CDR1 and CDR2: SGHNT, YENEEA. The junction had 2 bases not matched to a gene; V was cut back by 4 bases and J by 0 bases. Written as DNA, the CDR3 is TGTGCCAGCAGCTCCGGACTAGCGGGCTCCTACGAGCAGTACTTC. Protein product: CASSSGLAGSYEQYF.

This chain links TRBV7-9 with TRBJ2-1, with TRBD2 matching 7 bases. The CDR3 has 13 residues. CDR1 SEHNR and CDR2 FQNEAQ come from the germline V gene (reference sequence). Trimming removed 5 bases from V and 7 bases from J; junction bases left unmatched: 5. CDR3 bases: TGTGCCAGCAGCAGACTCGGGGGGAATGAGCAGTTCTTC. This translates into CASSRLGGNEQFF. The full variable domain, completed using reference TRBV7-9 and TRBJ2-1, is DTGVSQNPRHKITKRGQNVTFRCDPISEHNRLYWYRQTLGQGPEFLTYFQNEAQLEKSRLLSDRFSAERPKGSFSTLEIQRTEQGDSAMYLCASSRLGGNEQFFGPGTRLTVL.

This rearrangement joins TRBV5-1 to TRBJ2-2; D ambiguous. Germline V gene sequence: CDR1 SGHRS, CDR2 YFSETQ. The CDR3 totals 15 residues. V was trimmed by 0 bases and J by 0 bases, leaving 6 bases between them. The CDR3 here is CASSLGHSNTGELFF. CDR3 DNA: TGCGCCAGCAGCTTGGGACACTCGAACACCGGGGAGCTGTTTTTT.

This clone was observed a handful of times. The rearrangement links TRBV19 to TRBJ1-5; D unclear. V was pared by 2 bases and J by 9 bases, with 14 bases between. In germline, CDR1 is LNHDA, CDR2 SQIVND (reference sequence). CDR3 length: 14 residues. The CDR3 reads CASSISSGGGPQHF. In DNA form, the CDR3 reads TGTGCCAGTAGTATATCGTCGGGCGGTGGGCCCCAGCATTTT. The whole variable domain, filled in from reference TRBV19 and TRBJ1-5, reads DGGITQSPKYLFRKEGQNVTLSCEQNLNHDAMYWYRQDPGQGLRLIYYSQIVNDFQKGDIAEGYSVSREKKESFPLTVTSAQKNPTAFYLCASSISSGGGPQHFGDGTRLSIL.

J is TRBJ1-5 and V is TRBV30, with D possibly TRBD1 on 5 matching bases. This CDR3 has 12 residues. Germline assignment: CDR1 GTSNPN and CDR2 SVGIG (reference sequence). With 3 bases removed from V and 3 bases from J, the gap between germline ends came to 6 bases. The CDR3 sequence: CAWRGVNQPQHF. CDR3 coding DNA: TGTGCCTGGAGAGGGGTCAATCAGCCCCAGCATTTT.

V usage is TRBV10-2 and J usage is TRBJ2-3; a weak D match, TRBD2 (5 bases). This CDR3 contains 14 residues. V lost 4 bases, J lost 2 bases, and 10 bases lay in between. Germline lookup yields CDR1 WSHSY and CDR2 SAAADI. CDR3 bases: TGCGCCAGCAGTGGATTGACTATCACAGATACGCAGTATTTT. This codes for CASSGLTITDTQYF.

This chain links TRBV7-8 with TRBJ2-1; no definite D call. The CDR3 spans 17 residues. With 4 bases removed from V and 0 bases from J, the gap between germline ends came to 16 bases. Germline loops: CDR1 SGHVS, CDR2 FQNEAQ. CDR3 nucleotides: TGTGCCAGCAGCTCGAACCTAGTCTCCAGCTCCTACAATGAGCAGTTCTTC. Translation: CASSSNLVSSSYNEQFF.

In nucleotides, the CDR3 is TGCAGTGCTGACCTTGGTGTCTACAAGTTTTTT. Its translation is CSADLGVYKFF. The J gene is TRBJ1-4, the V gene TRBV20-1; D is unresolved. The CDR3 runs 11 residues. Germline V gene lookup returns CDR1 DFQATT and CDR2 SNEGSKA (reference sequence). V was clipped by 5 bases and J by 16 bases, with 17 bases between them.

The genes are TRBV30 and TRBJ1-1, with D perhaps TRBD1 (6 bases). The CDR3 consists of 11 residues. Per the germline V gene, CDR1 is GTSNPN and CDR2 is SVGIG (reference sequence). V lost 7 bases to trimming and J lost 9 bases, with 15 bases between them. CDR3 sequence (DNA): TGTGCCTCAGGCCGAGGGGGAAAAGCTTTCTTT. Amino acids: CASGRGGKAFF.

This clone occurred once. V gene TRBV11-2 combines with J gene TRBJ2-5; no firm D call. Trimming shortened V by 5 bases and J by 7 bases, and 8 bases separated the two germline ends. Germline assignment: CDR1 SGHAT and CDR2 FQNNGV. CDR3 size: 11 residues. CDR3 nucleotide sequence: TGTGCCAGCAGCACAACCGGGACCCAGTACTTC. Encoded protein: CASSTTGTQYF.

This clone appeared a single time. This chain joins TRBV6-5 and TRBJ2-7, with 7 bases aligning to TRBD2. Germline V gene lookup returns CDR1 MNHEY and CDR2 SVGAGI. The CDR3 has 15 amino acids. With V trimmed by 0 bases and J by 4 bases, 6 bases remained unmatched. For the CDR3, the DNA is TGTGCCAGCAGTTACTCAGGCGGGGGACTTTACGAGCAGTACTTC. Translated: CASSYSGGGLYEQYF.

The chain combines TRBV11-3 with TRBJ2-3, with TRBD1 as a possible D gene (5 bases). V lost 1 base and J 2 bases, leaving 13 bases between the germline ends. This CDR3 is 16 amino acids long. CDR1 is SGHNT, CDR2 YENEEA, per germline. For the CDR3, the DNA is TGTGCCAGCAGCTTAGGGGGCCAAACCTCCACAGATACGCAGTATTTT. Its protein is CASSLGGQTSTDTQYF.